This T cell receptor (beta chain) came from a study of T cell responses to AZD1222 COVID-19 vaccine (dated by TCRdb to the early 2020s). Notes on the research overall: A total of 233 trial participants underwent TCR sequencing, of whom roughly 210 received two doses of AZD1222 and some 26 received two doses of the MenACWY control vaccine. Trial participants were enrolled by age into subgroups of 18-55, 56-69 and 70-plus years, and roughly 150, 30 and 60 TCR-sequenced participants, respectively, were included in these subgroups.

With regard to this clone: There is no known antigen for this receptor. Base qualities are not provided; no much larger clone lies one nucleotide away.

Study-wide conclusions, independent of this receptor: Vaccine-associated CD4 TCRs spanned the whole spike protein, with dominant responses in regions 160-218 and 743-854. Nearly half of unique spike-specific TCRs reportedly recognized epitopes outside regions mutated in the B.1.351 and B.1.1.7 variants. Participants were mostly white British and included more females than males, and it was suggested by the authors that clonal diversity may have been underestimated. A significant rise in spike-specific TCR breadth and depth was observed after two AZD1222 doses relative to day 0 and relative to MenACWY recipients. The 56-69-year group was small, and its depth increase did not reach significance, likely because of low power. No day 14 peak-response samples were available, so repertoires were characterized only after the peak T cell response. Only 5 to 7 AZD1222 recipients were SARS-CoV-2 seropositive at baseline, limiting conclusions about previously exposed vaccinees.

Taken with the paper, the label for time point translates to: about 28 days (+/-7) after the second vaccine dose. AZD1222 recipients whose second dose came at about 4 weeks and those whose second dose came at about 12 weeks were combined into one group, since spike-specific TCR depth and breadth did not differ between the two schedules. Samples from vaccinated people were obtained from the UK trials COV001 and COV002, which included a single-blind randomized controlled phase 2/3 trial of AZD1222 (ChAdOx1 nCoV-19) in healthy adults. Trial participant PBMC samples were collected at day 0 and day 28 after the second dose for TCRbeta chain sequencing. The CDR3 regions of human TCRbeta chains were subjected to immunosequencing. In the authors' own workflow: Repertoire TCRs were checked for matches against a reference library of SARS-CoV-2-specific TCRs that had been generated using the MIRA antigen-specificity platform. Breadth was defined as the fraction of unique TCRs that were SARS-CoV-2-associated. Depth was defined as the fraction of total T cells that were SARS-CoV-2-associated. Using the MIRA data, every spike-specific TCR was mapped to the spike region that the TCR reacted to and assigned to either a CD4 or a CD8 class. Log10-transformed breadth and depth values were compared by one-way ANOVA with Sidak's multiple comparisons tests. Not all clones reach the TCRdb copy of this immuneACCESS table, which keeps in-frame sequences only. Checked studies attribute under half of the gap to unresolved V genes and leave the rest unexplained. The DNA was the basis for D and trimming; V, J and clone size are from that table. In all, the sample holds roughly 120,000 clones, and approximately 90% of those were seen once. Approximately 6.5% of the sample rests with the top ten.

V is pruned by 4 bases and J by 4 bases, leaving 13 bases of the junction without a gene match. The CDR3 sequence holds 16 residues, the cysteine and phenylalanine included. Left in the record is the CDR3 DNA by itself, 48 bases read in frame from the first base. Based on the germline V gene (reference sequence), the CDR1 and CDR2 sequences are SEHNR and FQNEAQ. Recombination linked TRBV7-9 to TRBJ2-7, with 7 bases aligning to TRBD1. The sequenced sample was peripheral blood, obtained 28 days after the second AZD1222 dose. The TCR originated in an adult who received the AZD1222 COVID-19 vaccine. The CDR3 region has the sequence CASSSLDRVGDYEQYF. Read as DNA, the sequence is TGTGCCAGCAGCTCCCTCGACAGGGTCGGAGATTACGAGCAGTACTTC.